Listed here are 27 T cell receptor beta chains from one sample, sequenced in a study of T-cell memory formation after mild COVID-19. TCRdb passed the 5' RACE reads through MiXCR, listing each CDR3 protein once. The table lists fewer than 350,000 distinct CDR3 sequences, about 15% of them singletons. Sequenced input: PBMCs or a T cell subset sorted from them (not recorded which). The receptors shown here come from a man aged 18 to 29 who had mild COVID-19 (a few samples of this study predate the infection). Cell type and time point are not known.

This clonotype came up a few times. The CDR3 coding sequence is TGTGCCAGCAGTTTGGAGGGGTTTACTTTACTAGCCCAGCATTTT. Residues: CASSLEGFTLLAQHF. V usage is TRBV28 and J usage is TRBJ1-5; a possible D gene is TRBD1 (5 bases). The CDR3 runs 15 residues. The germline gives CDR1 MDHEN, CDR2 SYDVKM. The V end was cut by 3 bases, the J end by 11 bases, with 20 bases between. The full variable domain, completed using reference TRBV28 and TRBJ1-5, is DVKVTQSSRYLVKRTGEKVFLECVQDMDHENMFWYRQDPGLGLRLIYFSYDVKMKEKGDIPEGYSVSREKKERFSLILESASTNQTSMYLCASSLEGFTLLAQHFGDGTRLSIL.

The sample holds a few counts of this clonotype. V and J are TRBV5-1 and TRBJ2-3, with 8 bases identical to TRBD1. This CDR3 has 20 residues. The trim removed 0 bases at V and 3 bases at J, leaving 18 bases unmatched. The germline V gene has CDR1 SGHRS and CDR2 YFSETQ. The CDR3 is CASSLARNEPRQGLTDTQYF. CDR3 sequence (DNA): TGCGCCAGCAGCTTGGCGCGCAACGAGCCCCGACAGGGGTTGACAGATACGCAGTATTTT.

The V gene is TRBV4-1, the J gene TRBJ1-2; TRBD1 is a possible D gene (5 bases). Germline CDR1 and CDR2: MGHRA and YSYEKL. The CDR3 length is 15 residues. Trimming cost V 5 bases and J 7 bases, with 20 bases left between them. The CDR3 bases are TGCGCCAGCAGCGGGACCGGGTTCCTGCGCTCTGGCTACACCTTC. Its protein is CASSGTGFLRSGYTF.

This clonotype was seen only a few times. In DNA, the CDR3 is TGTGCCACCAGTGATTTGACGGGTCATCATACGCAGTATTTT. It yields the protein CATSDLTGHHTQYF. V gene TRBV24-1 combines with J gene TRBJ2-3; unclear D gene. Per germline, CDR1 KGHDR and CDR2 SFDVKD. This CDR3 is 14 amino acids long. V gave up 0 bases and J gave up 7 bases, with 10 bases separating them.

CDR3 sequence reads: CASSETGQVVELFF. The DNA of the CDR3 is TGTGCCAGCAGTGAAACAGGGCAGGTAGTGGAGCTGTTTTTT. This chain uses TRBV25-1 with TRBJ2-2; perhaps TRBD1 as D (6 bases). This CDR3 is 14 amino acids long. CDR1 is MGHDK and CDR2 is SYGVNS in the germline V gene. Trimming took off 2 bases at V and 10 bases at J, with 14 bases between the two ends.

This clonotype was counted between two and nine times. This chain links TRBV4-1 with TRBJ1-1, with D unclear. This CDR3 contains 13 residues. Trimming took off 1 base at V and 3 bases at J, with 6 bases between the two ends. Germline V CDR1 and CDR2: MGHRA, YSYEKL. CDR3 residues: CASSQGEYTEAFF. Here the CDR3 DNA reads TGCGCCAGCAGCCAAGGGGAGTACACTGAAGCTTTCTTT.

The chain carries TRBV7-3 and TRBJ2-1, with D perhaps matching TRBD1 or TRBD2 (5 bases each). Per germline, CDR1 SGHTA and CDR2 FQGTGA. The V and J ends lost 2 bases and 4 bases respectively, with 12 bases between them. The length of the CDR3 is 15 residues. The CDR3: CASSLGGTIYNEQFF. As DNA, the CDR3 is TGTGCCAGCAGCTTAGGTGGGACCATATACAATGAGCAGTTCTTC.

This clonotype was seen ten or more times. J is TRBJ2-7 and V is TRBV6-5, with TRBD1 as a possible D gene (7 bases). Trimming took 2 bases from V and 6 from J, leaving 17 bases between them. CDR3 size: 15 residues. Germline CDR1 and CDR2: MNHEY and SVGAGI. The CDR3 sequence: CASSYRVSGGREQYF. In DNA, the CDR3 is TGTGCCAGCAGTTACCGGGTGTCAGGGGGGCGCGAGCAGTACTTC.

The chain combines TRBV7-8 with TRBJ2-7; 7 bases are a match to TRBD1. From germline, CDR1 is SGHVS and CDR2 FQNEAQ. This CDR3 is built from 15 residues. J gave up 1 base and V 3 bases, and 6 bases lay outside the gene matches. The CDR3 loop is CASSFRTGVSYEQYV. As DNA, the CDR3 is TGTGCCAGCAGCTTCCGGACAGGTGTTTCCTACGAGCAGTACGTC.

The table lists this clonotype with a few counts. V gene TRBV9 combines with J gene TRBJ2-6; D unresolved. This CDR3 is built from 17 residues. Germline V lookup: CDR1 SGDLS, CDR2 YYNGEE. V lost 3 bases to trimming and J lost 0 bases, with 13 bases between them. The CDR3 region is CASSDDPHASGANVLTF. The CDR3 bases are TGTGCCAGCAGCGACGATCCCCACGCCTCTGGGGCCAACGTCCTGACTTTC. Supplemented by reference TRBV9 and TRBJ2-6, the full variable domain reads DSGVTQTPKHLITATGQRVTLRCSPRSGDLSVYWYQQSLDQGLQFLIQYYNGEERAKGNILERFSAQQFPDLHSELNLSSLELGDSALYFCASSDDPHASGANVLTFGAGSRLTVL.

The chain combines TRBV7-2 with TRBJ1-5; D call uncertain. Deletions cut 7 bases from V and 4 bases from J, with 11 bases between. The CDR3 covers 13 residues. Germline CDR1 reads SGHTA; CDR2 reads FQGNSA. The CDR3 protein is CASKQTANQPQHF. In nucleotides, the CDR3 is TGTGCCAGCAAACAAACAGCGAATCAGCCCCAGCATTTT.

The DNA for the CDR3 is TGTGCCAGCAGTTTACCAGGGAATCGGAGGGTGTCCGGGGAGCTGTTTTTT. Its translation is CASSLPGNRRVSGELFF. J is TRBJ2-2 and V is TRBV12-3 or TRBV12-4, with D tentatively TRBD2 (6 bases). V lost 2 bases and J lost 6, with 19 bases in between. The CDR3 has 17 residues.

This chain uses TRBV6-5 with TRBJ1-1; 7 nucleotides align to TRBD1. CDR3 length: 16 amino acids. Germline V gives CDR1 MNHEY, CDR2 SVGAGI. V shed 1 base, J shed 4 bases, and the junction held 9 bases outside the gene matches. This chain's CDR3 is CASSYWRGLFRTEAFF. CDR3 in DNA: TGTGCCAGCAGTTACTGGAGGGGGCTTTTTCGCACTGAAGCTTTCTTT.

This clonotype was observed a handful of times. The rearrangement links TRBV6-2 or TRBV6-3 to TRBJ1-5; 10 nucleotides match TRBD1. Per the germline V gene, CDR1 is MNHEY and CDR2 is SVGEGT. With 6 bases clipped from V and 0 bases from J, the junction kept 2 bases outside the gene matches. CDR3 length: 15 residues. In nucleotides, the CDR3 is TGTGCCAGCAGCGACAGGGGGCCTAGCAATCAGCCCCAGCATTTT. It specifies CASSDRGPSNQPQHF.

V is TRBV6-2 or TRBV6-3 and J is TRBJ2-1; perhaps TRBD1 as D (5 bases). Looked up from germline, CDR1 is MNHEY and CDR2 is SVGEGT. V was shortened by 5 bases and J by 3 bases, with 11 bases between the two germline ends. The CDR3 runs to 14 residues. This chain's CDR3 is CASSKTQGYNEQFF. CDR3 nucleotides: TGTGCCAGCAGTAAGACTCAGGGCTACAATGAGCAGTTCTTC.

The chain employs TRBV7-9 and TRBJ2-7; the D gene is possibly TRBD2 (5 bases). The germline V gene has CDR1 SEHNR and CDR2 FQNEAQ (reference sequence). Trimming cost V 4 bases and J 6 bases, with 10 bases left between them. This CDR3 comprises 12 residues. DNA of the CDR3: TGTGCCAGCAGCTCGGGGTCTGGCGAGCAGTACTTC. Amino acid sequence: CASSSGSGEQYF.

The chain combines TRBV7-2 with TRBJ2-1; TRBD2 matches at 8 bases. Per germline, CDR1 SGHTA and CDR2 FQGNSA. This CDR3 has 15 residues. The trim removed 5 bases at V and 6 bases at J, leaving 9 bases unmatched. The CDR3 DNA follows: TGTGCCAGCAGCCCCGGACTAGCAACTTCCAATGAGCAGTTCTTC. Translated: CASSPGLATSNEQFF.

The J gene is TRBJ1-2, the V gene TRBV7-9; D is unclear. CDR3 length: 14 amino acids. V gave up 7 bases and J gave up 1 base, with 13 bases separating them. The V gene's germline CDR1 is SEHNR and CDR2 FQNEAQ (reference sequence). The DNA for the CDR3 is TGTGCCAGCACCAGAGATGGGAATAACTATGGCTACACCTTC. Encoded protein: CASTRDGNNYGYTF.

This rearrangement joins TRBV12-3 or TRBV12-4 to TRBJ2-3, with D perhaps being TRBD1 or TRBD2 (5 bases each). The CDR3 sequence is 16 residues long. Between the trimmed V and J ends, which lost 4 bases and 2 bases, there was a span of 16 bases. The CDR3: CASSSPPGDLTDTQYF. DNA of the CDR3: TGTGCCAGCAGTTCCCCGCCCGGGGACCTCACAGATACGCAGTATTTT.

The J gene is TRBJ2-2, the V gene TRBV5-1; D is undetermined. The CDR3 runs 14 residues. Germline V gene data show CDR1 as SGHRS and CDR2 as YFSETQ. Trimming cost V 5 bases and J 5 bases, with 13 bases left between them. The CDR3 nucleotides are TGCGCCAGCAGTGGTACACCCCTAACCGGGGAGCTGTTTTTT. This sequence encodes CASSGTPLTGELFF.

This chain links TRBV18 with TRBJ2-7, with D unresolved. The ends were cut back, 3 bases at V and 2 bases at J, with 17 bases in the middle. The CDR3 extends over 16 amino acids. In germline, CDR1 is KGHSH, CDR2 LQKENI. Here the CDR3 reads CASSPPSRAGTYEQYF. CDR3 coding DNA: TGTGCCAGCTCACCCCCTTCTAGGGCTGGGACCTACGAGCAGTACTTC.

J is TRBJ2-3 and V is TRBV14; TRBD1 aligns across 11 bases. After removal of 2 bases from V and 10 bases from J, the junction contained 8 bases not matched to a gene. Germline CDR1 reads SGHDN; CDR2 reads FVKESK. This CDR3 is built from 15 residues. The CDR3 DNA reads as TGTGCCAGCAGCCAACCGAGGACAGGGGGCTTTCCGCAGTATTTT. This sequence encodes CASSQPRTGGFPQYF.

A few counts support this clonotype. The rearrangement joins TRBV2 to TRBJ2-3; the match to TRBD2 covers 7 bases. V lost 9 bases, J lost 2 bases, and 8 bases stayed unmatched. The CDR3 is 14 residues long. Germline CDR1 reads SNHLY; CDR2 reads FYNNEI. CDR3 DNA: TGTGCCAGTGCGGGACTACTGGTCACAGATACGCAGTATTTT. Encoded protein: CASAGLLVTDTQYF.

This clonotype was counted at least ten times. The rearrangement links TRBV20-1 to TRBJ1-1, with TRBD1 matching over 7 bases. Germline-derived CDR1 and CDR2 are DFQATT and SNEGSKA (reference sequence). CDR3 size: 12 residues. The V segment lost 5 bases and the J segment 1 base; nucleotides outside the gene matches: 1. The CDR3 bases are TGCAGTGCTCGACAGGGGAACACTGAAGCTTTCTTT. The encoded protein is CSARQGNTEAFF.

A few counts support this clonotype. CDR3 DNA: TGTGCCAGCAGGCCGGGACGGACTGGAAACACCATATATTTT. Encoded protein: CASRPGRTGNTIYF. The rearrangement uses TRBV7-2 and TRBJ1-3; tentatively, D is TRBD1 (5 bases). The V end was cut by 6 bases, the J end by 2 bases, with 11 bases between. The CDR3 spans 14 residues. From germline, CDR1 is SGHTA and CDR2 FQGNSA.

The gene calls are TRBV20-1 and TRBJ1-5; 11 positions match TRBD1. V was clipped by 6 bases and J by 8 bases; unmatched bases: 12. Germline V gene lookup returns CDR1 DFQATT and CDR2 SNEGSKA (reference sequence). The CDR3 runs to 15 residues. CDR3 DNA sequence: TGCAGTGCAGTACCGGGACAGGGGGTGGGGGAGCCCCAGCATTTT. It encodes CSAVPGQGVGEPQHF.

This clonotype has only a few counts. J is TRBJ2-3 and V is TRBV24-1; no firm D call. V lost 8 bases and J 3 bases, leaving 8 bases between the germline ends. The V gene's germline CDR1 is KGHDR and CDR2 SFDVKD. This CDR3 has 12 amino acids. CDR3 sequence reads: CATNDGTDTQYF. In DNA form, the CDR3 reads TGTGCCACCAACGACGGGACAGATACGCAGTATTTT.